This T cell receptor beta chain is from a study of shared clonotypes between healthy human individuals. Study in general: The composition of the donors was a couple of women and a few men aged 18 to 49. Used for every donor were three CD4 naive, three CD4 memory, two CD8 naive and one CD8 memory plate.

The germline gives CDR1 SNHLY, CDR2 FYNNEI. The CDR3 runs 13 residues. V gave up 3 bases and J gave up 8 bases; unmatched junction bases: 6. Replicate PCRs from sorted subsets contained approximately 190 ng DNA, which is around 30,000 T cell genomes. Assay used: immunoSEQ multiplex PCR; TCRdb lists only in-frame clones, some missing. The sample yields just over 2,000,000 clones, approximately 94% seen once. Naive-designated CD8 cells lacked CD45RO, were positively enriched for CCR7, and omitted terminally differentiated effector memory CD45RA+ cells. The rearrangement uses TRBV2 and TRBJ1-2; TRBD1 matches at 7 bases. This TCR was recovered from a man between 18 and 35 years old in good health. The sequencing sample was made of naive CD8+ T cells sorted from blood. The CDR3 coding sequence is TGTGCCAGCAGTGATCAGGGGGATCAAGGCTACACCTTC. Translated: CASSDQGDQGYTF. Combining the CDR3 with reference TRBV2 and TRBJ1-2 gives the whole variable domain EPEVTQTPSHQVTQMGQEVILRCVPISNHLYFYWYRQILGQKVEFLVSFYNNEISEKSEIFDDQFSVERPDGSNFTLKIRSTKLEDSAMYFCASSDQGDQGYTFGSGTRLTVV.